The sequence of this T cell receptor beta chain was determined in a study of Ad26.COV2.S vaccination and SARS-CoV-2 variants (dated by TCRdb to about 2021). About the full investigation: Donors in the vaccine arm were drawn from COV1001, a multicentre, randomized, double-blind, placebo-controlled phase I-IIa trial testing Ad26.COV2.S in healthy adults. Trial participants were randomized into five groups of five, in which low-dose or high-dose Ad26.COV2.S was given once or twice, or placebo was given on both occasions. Investigators did not know the trial group allocation while performing experiments and assessing outcomes. The TCR-sequenced set comprised about 32 samples: approximately 19 Ad26.COV2.S vaccine recipients, 5 placebo recipients and 8 SARS-CoV-2 convalescent individuals. Dosing of Ad26.COV2.S was intramuscular, at either 5x10^10 or 1x10^11 viral particles, delivered as one shot or as two shots spaced 56 days apart. The specificity and breadth of SARS-CoV-2-reactive T cell receptors after Ad26.COV2.S vaccination were assessed by TCRbeta repertoire sequencing. General study outcomes and caveats: Comparable non-spike TCR breadth was observed between vaccine and placebo recipients, consistent with only spike being contained in the vaccine. Higher spike-specific TCR breadth was observed in Ad26.COV2.S recipients than in placebo recipients (P = 0.0014). After vaccination, substantial breadth of spike-specific CD8+ and CD4+ T cell responses was reported. The authors noted that the TCR breadth and depth analyses may have underestimated total T cell responses. Comparing responses between vaccine doses or regimens was not something the study was powered to do.

The sample's treatment or condition label, decoded: around 19 received Ad26.COV2.S at low or high dose, single or two shots; about 5 received placebo; per-sample allocation not given. Repertoires of vaccine and placebo recipients were sequenced from samples taken on day 63 after the first injection. Between 29 July and 7 August 2020, Cohort 1b enrolled 25 adults aged 18-55 years at one site in Boston, USA. As a vaccine, Ad26.COV2.S was a replication-incompetent adenovirus type 26 vector that expressed a prefusion-stabilized SARS-CoV-2 spike protein derived from the original Wuhan strain. This clone has a handful of counts. Its antigen remains undetermined. There are no base qualities to consult, and no much larger clone falls within one base. The immunoSEQ Assay was used to sequence TCRbeta CDR3 regions. After extraction, genomic DNA underwent amplification by bias-controlled multiplex PCR, followed by high-throughput sequencing. In the source study's methods: To quantify the absolute abundance of each unique TCRbeta CDR3 region, sequences were collapsed and filtered. T cell fraction was estimated by normalizing TCRbeta template counts to usable DNA, which was measured by amplifying reference genes present in all nucleated cells. Repertoire TCRs were annotated as SARS-CoV-2-specific by exact matching of V gene, CDR3 amino acid sequence and J gene to a known reactive TCR set. The reference SARS-CoV-2 TCR set was derived from MIRA and filtered for enrichment in COVID-19-positive ImmuneCODE repertoires, a step that removed public or cross-reactive TCRs. Based on the MIRA antigens, annotated TCRs were further analysed at the level of specific ORF or position within ORF. Breadth was defined as the number of annotated unique rearrangements divided by the total number of unique productive rearrangements, and depth was defined as the summed frequency of the annotated unique rearrangements. Group comparisons of TCR breadth used two-sided Wilcoxon rank-sum tests. Imported from immuneACCESS, the table was reduced by TCRdb to in-frame sequences with V and J called. These copies leave out some clones; in studies compared against another copy, an unresolved V gene accounts for under half, and the cause of the remainder is not known. The V and J calls and clone size were taken over from that table, and D and trimming were inferred from the DNA. The sample profile shows some 300,000 clones; about 86% of them were found once. Under 2% of the sample is taken by the ten largest.

The TCR comes from a person aged 18 to 65 who received the Ad26.COV2.S COVID-19 vaccine or a placebo. The material sequenced was peripheral blood, taken in a trial of Ad26.COV2.S vaccine versus placebo.

The CDR3 reads as follows: CASSPGGSSYEQYF. The base sequence is TGTGCCAGCAGCCCAGGCGGGAGCTCCTACGAGCAGTACTTC. The chain employs TRBV7-2 and TRBJ2-7, and 7 junction bases match TRBD2. CDR1 is given as SGHTA and CDR2 as FQGNSA, both from the germline V gene. V lost 5 bases and J lost 0 bases, and the count of bases not matched to a germline gene is 4. The CDR3 holds 14 amino acids from the cysteine to the phenylalanine. The read is trimmed to its CDR3 DNA, 42 bases read in frame from base 1.